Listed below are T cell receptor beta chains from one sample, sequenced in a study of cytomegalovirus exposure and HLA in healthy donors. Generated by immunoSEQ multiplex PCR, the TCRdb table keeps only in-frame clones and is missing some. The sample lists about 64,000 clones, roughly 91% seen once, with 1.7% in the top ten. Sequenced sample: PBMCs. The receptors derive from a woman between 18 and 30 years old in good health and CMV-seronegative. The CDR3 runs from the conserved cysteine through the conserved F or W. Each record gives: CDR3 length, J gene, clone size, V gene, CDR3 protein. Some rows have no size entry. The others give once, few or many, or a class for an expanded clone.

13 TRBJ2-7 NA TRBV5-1 CASSLERGREQYF
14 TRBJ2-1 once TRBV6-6 CASSYGTSGNEQFF
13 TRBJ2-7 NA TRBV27 CASSFRGSYEQYF
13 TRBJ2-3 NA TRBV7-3 CASSPLGRDTQYF
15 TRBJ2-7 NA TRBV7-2 CASSLARTGLDEQYF
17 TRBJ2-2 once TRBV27 CASKKGATTDDTGELFF
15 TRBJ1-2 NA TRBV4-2 CASSQRDRVRNGYTF
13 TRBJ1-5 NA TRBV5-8 CASSGAGRQPQHF
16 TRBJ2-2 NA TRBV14 CASSQDLVGVTGELFF
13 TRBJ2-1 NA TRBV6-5 CASSYSTNNEQFF
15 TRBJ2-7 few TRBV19 CASSIVGTGSYEQYF
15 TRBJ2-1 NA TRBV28 CASSLQRESYNEQFF
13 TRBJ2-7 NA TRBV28 CASSLADAYEQYF
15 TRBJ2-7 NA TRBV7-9 CASSLKGDGTYEQYF
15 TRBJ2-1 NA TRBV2 CASSVSGSSYNEQFF
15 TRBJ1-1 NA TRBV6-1 CASSTLGTPNTEAFF
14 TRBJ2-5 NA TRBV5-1 CASSLDRGSGTQYF
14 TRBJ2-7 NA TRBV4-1 CASSQRIGGWEQYF
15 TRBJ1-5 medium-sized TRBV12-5 CASGLGTASNQPQHF
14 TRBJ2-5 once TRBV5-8 CASSLLALRETQYF
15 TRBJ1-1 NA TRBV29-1 CSVDESGGVGTEAFF
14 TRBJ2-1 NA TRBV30 CAWRQAGEGFEQFF
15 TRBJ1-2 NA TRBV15 CATSREKRYHYGYTF
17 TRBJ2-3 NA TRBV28 CASKTSGIGFGTDTQYF
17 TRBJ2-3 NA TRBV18 CASSPKLGGLSTDTQYF
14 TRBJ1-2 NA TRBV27 CASSLLQGGYGYTF
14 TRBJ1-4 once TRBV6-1 CASRPGASNEKLFF
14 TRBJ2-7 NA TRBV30 CAWTGSPLLYEQYF
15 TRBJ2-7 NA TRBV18 CASSPQPGIYYEQYF
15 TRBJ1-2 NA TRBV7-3 CASSLTGPQDYGYTF
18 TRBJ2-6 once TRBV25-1 CASSAAGGQPSGANVLTF
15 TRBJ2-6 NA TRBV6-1 CASSRDSSGANVLTF
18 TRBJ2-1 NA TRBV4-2 CASSQEIRTSGRNNEQFF
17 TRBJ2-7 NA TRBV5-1 CASSLGPRAGDSYEQYF
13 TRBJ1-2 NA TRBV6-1 CASSRDLNYGYTF
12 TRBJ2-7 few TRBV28 CASRPNLAEQYF
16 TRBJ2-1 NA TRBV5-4 CASSFELAGGYNEQFF
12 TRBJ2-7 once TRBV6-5 CASRADSYEQYF
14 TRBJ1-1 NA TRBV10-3 CAISESGGPYGAFF
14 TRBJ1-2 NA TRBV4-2 CASSRDRAKDGYTF
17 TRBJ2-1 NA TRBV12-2 CASRTLAGGRDSHEQFF
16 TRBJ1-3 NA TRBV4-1 CASSQRGYYRGNTIYF
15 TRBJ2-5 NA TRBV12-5 CASGPRIGLAETQYF
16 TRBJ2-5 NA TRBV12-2 CASRARLARYQETQYF
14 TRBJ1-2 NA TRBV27 CASSPRQGAYGYTF
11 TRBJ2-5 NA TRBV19 CASGGRETQYF
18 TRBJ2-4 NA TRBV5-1 CASSLIPAGGPRGNIQYF